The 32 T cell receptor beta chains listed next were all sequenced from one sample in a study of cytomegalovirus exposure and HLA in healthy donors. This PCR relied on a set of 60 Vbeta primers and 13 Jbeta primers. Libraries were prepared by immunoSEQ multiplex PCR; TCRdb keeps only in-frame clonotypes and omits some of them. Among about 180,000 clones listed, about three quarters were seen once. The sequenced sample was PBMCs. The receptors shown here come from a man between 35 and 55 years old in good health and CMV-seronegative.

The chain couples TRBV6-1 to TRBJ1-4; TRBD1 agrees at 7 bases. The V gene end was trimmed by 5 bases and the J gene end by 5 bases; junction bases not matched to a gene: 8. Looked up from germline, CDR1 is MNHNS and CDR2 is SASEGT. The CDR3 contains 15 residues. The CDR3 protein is CASSPRQGSNEKLFF. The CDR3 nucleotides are TGTGCCAGCAGTCCGCGACAGGGATCGAATGAAAAACTGTTTTTT.

The CDR3 coding sequence is TGTGCCAGCAGTGCCTACTTGAACACTGAAGCTTTCTTT. It translates to CASSAYLNTEAFF. This chain joins TRBV2 and TRBJ1-1; no firm D call. Germline loops: CDR1 SNHLY, CDR2 FYNNEI. The CDR3 consists of 13 residues. V lost 4 bases, J lost 0 bases, and 6 bases lay in between.

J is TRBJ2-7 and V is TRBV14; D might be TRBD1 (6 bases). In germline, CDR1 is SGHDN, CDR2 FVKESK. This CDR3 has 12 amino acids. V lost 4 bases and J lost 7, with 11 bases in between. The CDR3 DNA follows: TGTGCCAGCAGCCCAGGGGTTGGGGAGCAGTACTTC. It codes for CASSPGVGEQYF. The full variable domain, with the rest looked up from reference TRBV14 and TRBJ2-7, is EAGVTQFPSHSVIEKGQTVTLRCDPISGHDNLYWYRRVMGKEIKFLLHFVKESKQDESGMPNNRFLAERTGGTYSTLKVQPAELEDSGVYFCASSPGVGEQYFGPGTRLTVT.

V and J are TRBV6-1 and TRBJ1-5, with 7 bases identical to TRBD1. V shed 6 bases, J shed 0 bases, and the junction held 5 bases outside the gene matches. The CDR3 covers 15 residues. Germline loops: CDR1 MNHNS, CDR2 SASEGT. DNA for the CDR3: TGTGCCAGCAGCGGGGGACAGTATAGCAATCAGCCCCAGCATTTT. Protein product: CASSGGQYSNQPQHF.

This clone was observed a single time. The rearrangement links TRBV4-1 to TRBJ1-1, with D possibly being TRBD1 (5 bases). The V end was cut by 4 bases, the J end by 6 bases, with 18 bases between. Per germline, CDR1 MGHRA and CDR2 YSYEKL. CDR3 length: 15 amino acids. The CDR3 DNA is TGCGCCAGCAGCCCCTATACGGGGGGAGAGCCTGAAGCTTTCTTT. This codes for CASSPYTGGEPEAFF.

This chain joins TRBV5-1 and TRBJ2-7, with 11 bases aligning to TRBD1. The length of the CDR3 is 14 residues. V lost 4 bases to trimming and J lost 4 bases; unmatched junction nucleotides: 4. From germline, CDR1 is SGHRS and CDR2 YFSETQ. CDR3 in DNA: TGCGCCAGCAGCCCGGGACAGGGGGGGTACGAGCAGTACTTC. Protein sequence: CASSPGQGGYEQYF.

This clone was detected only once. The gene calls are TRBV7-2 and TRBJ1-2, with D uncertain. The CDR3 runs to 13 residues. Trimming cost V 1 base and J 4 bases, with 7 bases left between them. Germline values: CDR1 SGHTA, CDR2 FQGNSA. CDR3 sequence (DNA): TGTGCCAGCAGCTTAGGCGGAATCTATGGCTACACCTTC. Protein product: CASSLGGIYGYTF. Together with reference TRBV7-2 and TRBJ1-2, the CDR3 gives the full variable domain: GAGVSQSPSNKVTEKGKDVELRCDPISGHTALYWYRQSLGQGLEFLIYFQGNSAPDKSGLPSDRFSAERTGGSVSTLTIQRTQQEDSAVYLCASSLGGIYGYTFGSGTRLTVV.

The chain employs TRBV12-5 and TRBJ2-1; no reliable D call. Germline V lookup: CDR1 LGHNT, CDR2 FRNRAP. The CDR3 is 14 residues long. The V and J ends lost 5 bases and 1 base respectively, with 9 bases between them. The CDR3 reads CASGLLFSYNEQFF. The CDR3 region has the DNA TGTGCTAGTGGTCTCCTCTTTTCCTACAATGAGCAGTTCTTC. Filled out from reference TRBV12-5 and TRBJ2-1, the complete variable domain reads DARVTQTPRHKVTEMGQEVTMRCQPILGHNTVFWYRQTMMQGLELLAYFRNRAPLDDSGMPKDRFSAEMPDATLATLKIQPSEPRDSAVYFCASGLLFSYNEQFFGPGTRLTVL.

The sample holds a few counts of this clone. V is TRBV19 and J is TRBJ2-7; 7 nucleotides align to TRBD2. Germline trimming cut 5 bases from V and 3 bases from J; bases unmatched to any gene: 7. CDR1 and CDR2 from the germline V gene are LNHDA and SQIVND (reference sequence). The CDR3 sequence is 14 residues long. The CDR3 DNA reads TGTGCCAGTAGTTCCCGGTCGGGGGGCTACGAGCAGTACTTC. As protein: CASSSRSGGYEQYF.

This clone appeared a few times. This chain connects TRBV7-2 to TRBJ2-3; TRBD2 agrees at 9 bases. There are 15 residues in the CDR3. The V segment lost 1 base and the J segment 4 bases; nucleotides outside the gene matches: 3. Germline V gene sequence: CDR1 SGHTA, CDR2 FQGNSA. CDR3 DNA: TGTGCCAGCAGCTTAGTGGGCGGGGGGGCAGATACGCAGTATTTT. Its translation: CASSLVGGGADTQYF.

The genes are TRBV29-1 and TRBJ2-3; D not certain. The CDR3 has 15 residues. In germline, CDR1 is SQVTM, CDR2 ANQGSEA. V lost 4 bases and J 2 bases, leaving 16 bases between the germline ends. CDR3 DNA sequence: TGCAGCGTTGGGCTGACATACATTCTCACAGATACGCAGTATTTT. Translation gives CSVGLTYILTDTQYF.

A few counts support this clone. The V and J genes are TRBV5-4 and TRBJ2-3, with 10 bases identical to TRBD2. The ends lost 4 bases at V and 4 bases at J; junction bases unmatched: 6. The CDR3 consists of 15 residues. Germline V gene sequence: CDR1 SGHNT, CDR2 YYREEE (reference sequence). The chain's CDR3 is CASSPSGSRSDTQYF. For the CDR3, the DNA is TGTGCCAGCAGCCCTAGCGGGAGTAGGTCAGATACGCAGTATTTT.

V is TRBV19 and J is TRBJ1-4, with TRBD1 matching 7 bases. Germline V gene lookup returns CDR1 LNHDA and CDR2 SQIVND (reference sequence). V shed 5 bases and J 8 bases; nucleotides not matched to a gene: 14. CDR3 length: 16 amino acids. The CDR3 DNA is TGTGCCAGTAGTCCCGGGGTCCAGGGGGTGGGCGAAAAACTGTTTTTT. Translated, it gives CASSPGVQGVGEKLFF.

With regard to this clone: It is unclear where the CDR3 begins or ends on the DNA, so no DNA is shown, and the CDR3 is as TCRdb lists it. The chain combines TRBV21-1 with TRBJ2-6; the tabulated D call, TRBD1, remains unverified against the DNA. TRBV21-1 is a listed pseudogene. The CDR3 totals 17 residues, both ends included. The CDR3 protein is CASSLCRVGKGANVLTF.

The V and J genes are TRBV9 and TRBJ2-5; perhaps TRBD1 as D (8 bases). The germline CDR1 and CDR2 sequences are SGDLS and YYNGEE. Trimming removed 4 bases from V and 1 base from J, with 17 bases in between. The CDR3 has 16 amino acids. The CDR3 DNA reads TGTGCCAGCAGCCCAACAGGGGGAGGGATCCAAGAGACCCAGTACTTC. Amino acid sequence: CASSPTGGGIQETQYF.

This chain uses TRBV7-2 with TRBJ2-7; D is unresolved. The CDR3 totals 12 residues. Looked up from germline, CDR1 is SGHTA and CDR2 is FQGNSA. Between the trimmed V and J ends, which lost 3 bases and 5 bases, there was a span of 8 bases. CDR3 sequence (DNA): TGTGCCAGCAGCTTGACTCGGAACGAGCAGTACTTC. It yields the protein CASSLTRNEQYF.

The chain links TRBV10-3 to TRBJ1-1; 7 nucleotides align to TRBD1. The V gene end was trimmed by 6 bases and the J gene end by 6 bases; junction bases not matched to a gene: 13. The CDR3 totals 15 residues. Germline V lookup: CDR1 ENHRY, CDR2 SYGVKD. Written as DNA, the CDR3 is TGTGCCATCAGGGATAAAGACAGGGAGACGGCTGAAGCTTTCTTT. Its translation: CAIRDKDRETAEAFF.

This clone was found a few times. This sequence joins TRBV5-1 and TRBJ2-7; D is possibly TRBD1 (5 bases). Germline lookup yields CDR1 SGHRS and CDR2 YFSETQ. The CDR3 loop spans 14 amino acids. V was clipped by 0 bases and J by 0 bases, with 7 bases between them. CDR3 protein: CASSLGQSSYEQYF. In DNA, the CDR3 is TGCGCCAGCAGCTTGGGACAGAGCTCCTACGAGCAGTACTTC.

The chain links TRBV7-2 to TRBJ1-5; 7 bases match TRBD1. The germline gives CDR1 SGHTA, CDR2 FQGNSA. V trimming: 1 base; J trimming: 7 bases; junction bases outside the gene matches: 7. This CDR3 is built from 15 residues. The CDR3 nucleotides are TGTGCCAGCAGCTTAGGACAGGGAAGGGGGCAGCCCCAGCATTTT. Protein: CASSLGQGRGQPQHF.

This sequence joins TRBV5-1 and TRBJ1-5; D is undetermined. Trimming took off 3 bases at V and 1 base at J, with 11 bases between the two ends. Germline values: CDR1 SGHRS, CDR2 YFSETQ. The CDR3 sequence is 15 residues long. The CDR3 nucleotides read TGCGCCAGCAGCTCCGTGGGAGGGAGCAATCAGCCCCAGCATTTT. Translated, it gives CASSSVGGSNQPQHF.

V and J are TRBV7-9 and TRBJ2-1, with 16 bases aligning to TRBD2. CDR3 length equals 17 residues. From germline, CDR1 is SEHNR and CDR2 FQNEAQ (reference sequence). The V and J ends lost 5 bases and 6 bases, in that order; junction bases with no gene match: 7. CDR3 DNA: TGTGCCAGCAGCCCCCGGGGACTAGCGGGAGGGCCCAATGAGCAGTTCTTC. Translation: CASSPRGLAGGPNEQFF.

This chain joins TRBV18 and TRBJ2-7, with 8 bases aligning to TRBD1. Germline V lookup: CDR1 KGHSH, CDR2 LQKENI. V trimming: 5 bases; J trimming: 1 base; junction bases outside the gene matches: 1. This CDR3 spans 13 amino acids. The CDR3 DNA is TGTGCCAGCTCAGGACAGGGATCCTACGAGCAGTACTTC. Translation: CASSGQGSYEQYF.

This chain's CDR3 is CAISGQVNTEAFF. The CDR3 DNA is TGTGCCATTTCGGGACAGGTGAACACTGAAGCTTTCTTT. The gene calls are TRBV10-3 and TRBJ1-1, with 8 bases matching TRBD1. In germline, CDR1 is ENHRY, CDR2 SYGVKD. The length of the CDR3 is 13 residues. Trimming cost V 9 bases and J 0 bases; bases outside gene matches: 3.

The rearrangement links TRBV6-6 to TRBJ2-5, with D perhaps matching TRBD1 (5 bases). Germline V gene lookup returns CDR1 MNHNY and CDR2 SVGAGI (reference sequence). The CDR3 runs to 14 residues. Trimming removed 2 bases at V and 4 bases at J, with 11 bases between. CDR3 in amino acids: CASSYGAAAETQYF. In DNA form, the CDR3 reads TGTGCCAGCAGTTACGGGGCGGCCGCAGAGACCCAGTACTTC.

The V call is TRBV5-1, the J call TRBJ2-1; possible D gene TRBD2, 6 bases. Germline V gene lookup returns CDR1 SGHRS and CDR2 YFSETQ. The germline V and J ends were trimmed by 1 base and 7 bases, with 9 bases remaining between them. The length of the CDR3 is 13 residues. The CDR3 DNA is TGCGCCAGCAGCTTGTTGGGGGGAAATGAGCAGTTCTTC. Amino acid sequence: CASSLLGGNEQFF.

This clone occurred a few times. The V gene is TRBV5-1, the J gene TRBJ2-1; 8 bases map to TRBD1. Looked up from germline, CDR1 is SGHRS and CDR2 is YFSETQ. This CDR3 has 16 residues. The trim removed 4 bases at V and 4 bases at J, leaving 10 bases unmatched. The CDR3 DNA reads TGCGCCAGCAGCGAAGACAGGGGTTATCGTTACAATGAGCAGTTCTTC. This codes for CASSEDRGYRYNEQFF.

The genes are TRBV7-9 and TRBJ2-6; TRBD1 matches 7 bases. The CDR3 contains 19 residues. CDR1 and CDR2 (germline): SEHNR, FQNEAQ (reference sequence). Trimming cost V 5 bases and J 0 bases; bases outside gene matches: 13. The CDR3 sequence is CASSPPSRGRSSGANVLTF. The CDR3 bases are TGTGCCAGCAGCCCCCCCTCGAGGGGGCGAAGCTCTGGGGCCAACGTCCTGACTTTC.

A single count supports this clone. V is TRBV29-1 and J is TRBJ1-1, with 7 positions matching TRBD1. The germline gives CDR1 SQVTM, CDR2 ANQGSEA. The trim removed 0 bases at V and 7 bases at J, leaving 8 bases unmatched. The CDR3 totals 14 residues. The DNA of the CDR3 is TGCAGCGTTGAAGAAAACAGGGGTGTGGGTGAAGCTTTCTTT. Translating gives CSVEENRGVGEAFF.

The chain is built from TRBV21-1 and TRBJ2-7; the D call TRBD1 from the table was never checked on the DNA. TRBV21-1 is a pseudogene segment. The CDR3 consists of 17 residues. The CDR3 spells CASPPGTGGLPFYEQYF. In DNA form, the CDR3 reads TGTGCCAGCCCTCCCGGGACAGGGGGCCTCCCCTTCTACGAGCAGTACTTC.

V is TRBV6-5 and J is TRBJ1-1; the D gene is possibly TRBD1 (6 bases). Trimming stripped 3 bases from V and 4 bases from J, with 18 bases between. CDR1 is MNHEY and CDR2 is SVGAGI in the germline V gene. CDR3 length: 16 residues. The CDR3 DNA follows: TGTGCCAGCAGTTATGCCCGGCAGGGGTGGGGCACTGAAGCTTTCTTT. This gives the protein CASSYARQGWGTEAFF.

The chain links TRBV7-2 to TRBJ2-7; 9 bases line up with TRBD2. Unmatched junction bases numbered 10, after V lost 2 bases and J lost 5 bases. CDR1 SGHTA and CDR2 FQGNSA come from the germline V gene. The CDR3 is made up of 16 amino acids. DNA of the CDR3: TGTGCCAGCAGCTTACAGCGGGGGGCGGGCCGGGACGAGCAGTACTTC. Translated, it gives CASSLQRGAGRDEQYF.

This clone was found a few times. CDR3 protein: CSAREAGLEFF. Written as DNA, the CDR3 is TGCAGTGCTAGAGAAGCAGGGTTAGAGTTCTTC. The J gene is TRBJ2-1, the V gene TRBV20-1; tentatively, D is TRBD1 (5 bases). CDR1 and CDR2 from the germline V gene are DFQATT and SNEGSKA (reference sequence). The V end lost 0 bases, the J end lost 14 bases, and 11 bases lay between the germline ends. This CDR3 has 11 residues.